The rows below give T cell receptor beta chains drawn from one sample of a study of blood T cell repertoires in COVID-19. This table comes from immunoSEQ multiplex PCR, and its TCRdb copy is limited to in-frame clones, with some not included. The sample has about 160,000 clones, roughly 84% seen once. The sequencing input was peripheral blood. These receptors originate from a man aged 40-49 years with acute or convalescent COVID-19. The CDR3 runs from the conserved cysteine through the conserved F or W. Fields, in order: V gene, clone size, J gene, D gene, CDR3 DNA, CDR3 protein. A D gene is named only where the DNA matches it firmly. Expanded clones get a size class; other rows say once, few or many, or leave the size out.

>TRBV7-9|once|TRBJ2-7|TRBD2
TGTGCCAGCAGCTTACAGCCGGGACTAGCGGGGGTATACGAGCAGTACTTC
CASSLQPGLAGVYEQYF
>TRBV28|once|TRBJ1-2|-
TGTGCCAGCAGTTTTGGACAGCTTCTGGGCTACACCTTC
CASSFGQLLGYTF
>TRBV27|-|TRBJ1-2|-
TGTGCCAGCAGTTTCCTGCAATCAGGCTATGGCTACACCTTC
CASSFLQSGYGYTF
>TRBV5-6|-|TRBJ1-6|TRBD1
TGTGCCAGCAGCCCAGACAGGGGGGGATCACCCCTCCACTTT
CASSPDRGGSPLHF
>TRBV5-1|-|TRBJ1-5|TRBD1
TGCGCCAGCAGCCCGGGGACAGATAGCAATCAGCCCCAGCATTTT
CASSPGTDSNQPQHF
>TRBV5-6|-|TRBJ1-1|TRBD1
TGTGCCAGCAGCCCGCCAGGGACAGGGGGATACACTGAAGCTTTCTTT
CASSPPGTGGYTEAFF
>TRBV15|-|TRBJ1-1|TRBD1
TGTGCCACCAGCAGAAGGACAGGAGGGAACACTGAAGCTTTCTTT
CATSRRTGGNTEAFF
>TRBV4-1|-|TRBJ1-2|TRBD1
TGCGCCAGCAGCCAAGTTATTCCCGCAGGGGGCGATGGCTACACCTTC
CASSQVIPAGGDGYTF
>TRBV6-5|-|TRBJ1-3|-
TGTGCCAGCAGCCTCGGCTCTGGAAACACCATATATTTT
CASSLGSGNTIYF
>TRBV4-3|-|TRBJ2-7|-
TGCGCCAGCAGCCAAGAGAGGGCCCCCTCCTACGAGCAGTACTTC
CASSQERAPSYEQYF
>TRBV2|few|TRBJ1-2|TRBD1
TGTGCCACAACGGAAGGGGGCCCTAACTATGGCTACACCTTC
CATTEGGPNYGYTF
>TRBV9|-|TRBJ1-5|TRBD1
TGTGCCAGCAGCTCGGACAGGGGTGACAATCAGCCCCAGCATTTT
CASSSDRGDNQPQHF
>TRBV9|few|TRBJ1-1|TRBD1
TGTGCCAGCAGCGTAGACGGGACAGGGGACACTGAAGCTTTCTTT
CASSVDGTGDTEAFF
>TRBV2|-|TRBJ1-2|-
TGTGCCAGCAGGAGGGAGCCTAACTATGGCTACACCTTC
CASRREPNYGYTF
>TRBV6-1|-|TRBJ1-2|-
TGTGCCAGCCCCCAATGGAGGTCTGGCTACACCTTC
CASPQWRSGYTF
>TRBV5-6|-|TRBJ2-1|-
TGTGCCAGCAGCTTCCCGACAGACGGCCCTCTTAAGAATGAGCAGTTCTTC
CASSFPTDGPLKNEQFF
>TRBV19|once|TRBJ1-4|TRBD1
TGTGCCAGTAGTGGGGGACAGGGGGCGGCAAAAAATGAAAAACTGTTTTTT
CASSGGQGAAKNEKLFF
>TRBV6-2/TRBV6-3|-|TRBJ2-7|-
TGTGCCAGCAGTTACTCCTTCCGGGACTTAGGGCACTACGAGCAGTACTTC
CASSYSFRDLGHYEQYF
>TRBV5-5|-|TRBJ1-5|-
TGTGCCAGCAGCTTGGAGGCAGGGTACCAGCCCCAGCATTTT
CASSLEAGYQPQHF
>TRBV5-4|-|TRBJ2-3|TRBD1
TGTGCCAGCAGCGTGGGACAGACCACAGATACGCAGTATTTT
CASSVGQTTDTQYF
>TRBV6-6|-|TRBJ1-6|TRBD1
TGTGCCAGCAGCCCGGGACAGGGGGCTTCACCCCTCCACTTT
CASSPGQGASPLHF
>TRBV6-5|-|TRBJ2-2|-
TGTGCCAGCAGTCCCGTCGGCACCGGGGAGCTGTTTTTT
CASSPVGTGELFF
>TRBV14|-|TRBJ1-2|TRBD1
TGTGCCAGCACCCTGCTGGGGACAGAAGCTCCCGCGGCCTTC
CASTLLGTEAPAAF
>TRBV10-3|-|TRBJ1-2|-
TGTGCCATCACGACTTGGCGAGGGGAGGGTGGCTACACCTTC
CAITTWRGEGGYTF
>TRBV7-2|-|TRBJ2-7|-
TGTGCCAGCAGCTTGTTGCTGGGAACGGGGTATCAAAGCGATCAGTACTTC
CASSLLLGTGYQSDQYF
>TRBV6-2/TRBV6-3|-|TRBJ2-4|-
TGTGCCAGCAGTTTGGGCCCCGGGGAGACCGGAAACATTCAGTACTTC
CASSLGPGETGNIQYF
>TRBV3-1/TRBV3-2|-|TRBJ1-3|-
TGTGCCAGCAGCCCTGCTCAGGGAAACACCATATATTTT
CASSPAQGNTIYF
>TRBV18|-|TRBJ1-3|-
TGTGCCAGCTCACCGAGCGGGGAAGGAAACACCATATATTTT
CASSPSGEGNTIYF
>TRBV27|-|TRBJ1-1|-
TGTGCCAGCAGTTTTATACAGGGAAGTACTGAAGCTTTCTTT
CASSFIQGSTEAFF